This T cell receptor beta chain was profiled in a study of cytomegalovirus exposure and HLA in healthy donors. The PCR had 60 Vbeta and 13 Jbeta primers. Profiling relied on immunoSEQ multiplex PCR, and the TCRdb table lists in-frame clones only, not all of them. The data contain 80,000 or so clones, about 9.5% of them singletons. V was clipped by 5 bases and J by 3 bases, with 11 bases between them. Germline CDR1 SGHVS, CDR2 FQNEAQ. The CDR3 loop spans 14 amino acids. This clone occurred a few times. The source of this sequence is a man in his sixties in good health and CMV-seropositive. This chain links TRBV7-8 with TRBJ1-5; no reliable D call. Sample: PBMCs. DNA for the CDR3: TGTGCCAGCAGCCCCTACAGAGCCAATCAGCCCCAGCATTTT. Its translation: CASSPYRANQPQHF.